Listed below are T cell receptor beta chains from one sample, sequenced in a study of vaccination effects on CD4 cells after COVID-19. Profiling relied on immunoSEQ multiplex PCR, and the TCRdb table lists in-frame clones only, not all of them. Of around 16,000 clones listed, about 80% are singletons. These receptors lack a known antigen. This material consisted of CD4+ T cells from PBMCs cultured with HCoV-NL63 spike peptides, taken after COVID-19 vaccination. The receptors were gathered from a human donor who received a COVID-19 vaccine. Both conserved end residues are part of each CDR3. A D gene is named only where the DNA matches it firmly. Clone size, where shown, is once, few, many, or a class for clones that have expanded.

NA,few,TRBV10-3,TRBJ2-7,TGTGGGGCGGGGCCTGAGGACCGGGGCGAGCAGTACTTC,CGAGPEDRGEQYF
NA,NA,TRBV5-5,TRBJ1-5,TGTGCCAGCAGCCCCCGGGAGAGCAATCAGCCCCAGCATTTT,CASSPRESNQPQHF
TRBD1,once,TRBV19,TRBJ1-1,TGTGCCAGTATACGTACCGGGACAGGGAACACTGAAGCTTTCTTT,CASIRTGTGNTEAFF
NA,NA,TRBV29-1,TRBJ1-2,TGCAGCGCCTATGGGGCGGGCGGCTACACCTTC,CSAYGAGGYTF
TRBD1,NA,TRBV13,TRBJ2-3,TGTGCCAGCAGCTTAAAAATATTTACGGGGACAGGGGCAGATACGCAGTATTTT,CASSLKIFTGTGADTQYF
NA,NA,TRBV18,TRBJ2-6,TGTGCCAGCTCACCATTGGACACTCTCTCTGGGGCCAACGTCCTGACTTTC,CASSPLDTLSGANVLTF
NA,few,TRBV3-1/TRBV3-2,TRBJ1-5,TGTGCCAGCAGCCAAGAGAGAGGGCAGCCCCAGCATTTT,CASSQERGQPQHF
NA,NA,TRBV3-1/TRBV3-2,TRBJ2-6,TGTGCCAGCAGCCAAGGTCCGGGCTCTGGGGCCAACGTCCTGACTTTC,CASSQGPGSGANVLTF
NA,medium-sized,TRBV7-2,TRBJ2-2,TGTGCCAGCAGCTCAGACACCGGGGAGCTGTTTTTT,CASSSDTGELFF
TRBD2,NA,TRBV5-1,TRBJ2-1,TGCGCCAGCAGCTTGGTCGGCGGGGGGGCGTCTGACAATGAGCAGTTCTTC,CASSLVGGGASDNEQFF
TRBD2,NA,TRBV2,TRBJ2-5,TGTGCCAGCAGTGGGAGTAGCGGGATAGTGGAGACCCAGTACTTC,CASSGSSGIVETQYF
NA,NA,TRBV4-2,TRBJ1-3,TGTGCCAGCAGCCAACCCGGAAAGACTGGAAACACCATATATTTT,CASSQPGKTGNTIYF
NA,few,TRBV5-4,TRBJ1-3,TGTGCCAGCAGCTTCAGAGGAAACACCATATATTTT,CASSFRGNTIYF
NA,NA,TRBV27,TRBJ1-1,TGTGCCAGCAGTAGGCGGGTGAACACTGAAGCTTTCTTT,CASSRRVNTEAFF
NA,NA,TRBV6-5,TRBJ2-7,TGTGCCAGCAGTTACCGATCTGGACACCCCTACGAGCAGTACTTC,CASSYRSGHPYEQYF
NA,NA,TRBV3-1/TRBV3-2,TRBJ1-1,TGTGCCAGCAGCCTCGGGACGGCTGCGAACACTGAAGCTTTCTTT,CASSLGTAANTEAFF
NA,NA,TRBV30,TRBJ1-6,TGTGCCTGGAGTTTGATGGGTGGTAATTCACCCCTCCACTTT,CAWSLMGGNSPLHF
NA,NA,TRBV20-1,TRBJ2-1,TGCAGTGCTAGTACATTGAGGGGGAGACAATCCTACAATGAGCAGTTCTTC,CSASTLRGRQSYNEQFF
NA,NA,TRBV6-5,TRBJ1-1,TGTGCCAGCACCAGAGGGTGGGACACTGAAGCTTTCTTT,CASTRGWDTEAFF
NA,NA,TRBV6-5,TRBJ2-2,TGTGCCAGCAGTTACGAGGTGAACACCGGGGAGCTGTTTTTT,CASSYEVNTGELFF
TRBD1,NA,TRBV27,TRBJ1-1,TGTGCCAGCAGTTTATCGCGACAGGGGAACACTGAAGCTTTCTTT,CASSLSRQGNTEAFF
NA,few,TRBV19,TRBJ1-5,TGTGCCAGTAGTATCCCCAGGGACCAGCCCCAGCATTTT,CASSIPRDQPQHF
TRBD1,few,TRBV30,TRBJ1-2,TGTGCCTGGAAGGGACAGAATAACTATGGCTACACCTTC,CAWKGQNNYGYTF
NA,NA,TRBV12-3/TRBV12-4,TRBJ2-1,TGTGCCAGCAGTTTCGCTCTCTATGAGCAGTTCTTC,CASSFALYEQFF
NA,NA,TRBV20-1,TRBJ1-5,TGCAGTGCTAGTCGGGGGAATAGCAATCAGCCCCAGCATTTT,CSASRGNSNQPQHF
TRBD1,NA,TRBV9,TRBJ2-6,TGTGCCAGCAGCACCTTACCGGGACAGGGAAGGACTGGGGCCAACGTCCTGACTTTC,CASSTLPGQGRTGANVLTF
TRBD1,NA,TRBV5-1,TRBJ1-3,TGCGCCAGCAGCTTGGCGACAGGGACCGGAGGAAACACCATATATTTT,CASSLATGTGGNTIYF
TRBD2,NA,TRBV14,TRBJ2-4,TGTGCCAGCAGCCCGTCGACTAGCGGGTACATTCAGTACTTC,CASSPSTSGYIQYF
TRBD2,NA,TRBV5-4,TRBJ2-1,TGTGCCAGCAGCCTTACTAGCGGGGGCCACAATGAGCAGTTCTTC,CASSLTSGGHNEQFF
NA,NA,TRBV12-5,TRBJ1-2,TGTGCTAGTGGTTTGGTACGGACTGACAACACCTTC,CASGLVRTDNTF
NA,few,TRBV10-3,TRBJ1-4,TGTGCCATCAGCGACGGTTGGGGTAATGAAAAACTGTTTTTT,CAISDGWGNEKLFF
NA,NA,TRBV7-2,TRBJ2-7,TGTGCCAGCAGCTTAGTTCGGCTTATCCAGGGAGCAGACTCCTACGAGCAGTACTTC,CASSLVRLIQGADSYEQYF
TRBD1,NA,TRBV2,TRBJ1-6,TGTGCCAGCAGCCGGGACAGGGGGGATAATTCACCCCTCCACTTT,CASSRDRGDNSPLHF
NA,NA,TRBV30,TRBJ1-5,TGTGCCTGGAGTGCGCGGGGCAATCAGCCCCAGCATTTT,CAWSARGNQPQHF
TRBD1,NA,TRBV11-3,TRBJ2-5,TGTGCCAGCAGCTTGAGGGGCCCCGGGACAGGGGCGGGAGAGACCCAGTACTTC,CASSLRGPGTGAGETQYF
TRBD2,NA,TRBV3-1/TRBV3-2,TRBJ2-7,TGTGCCAGCAGCCACGGATTGGGACTAGCGGGAGCTGGGGACGAGCAGTACTTC,CASSHGLGLAGAGDEQYF
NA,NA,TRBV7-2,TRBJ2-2,TGTGCCAGCAGCCCCAAGGGGGAGCTGTTTTTT,CASSPKGELFF
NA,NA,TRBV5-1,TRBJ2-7,TGCGCCAGCAGCTTGGGTGCCAGGGATTTTGCCTACGAGCAGTACTTC,CASSLGARDFAYEQYF
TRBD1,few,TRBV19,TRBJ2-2,TGTGCCAGTAGTCAATGGACAGGGACCGGGGAGCTGTTTTTT,CASSQWTGTGELFF
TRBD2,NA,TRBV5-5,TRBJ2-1,TGTGCCAGCAGCTCCGGGACTATGGGGTTGTATGAGCAGTTCTTC,CASSSGTMGLYEQFF
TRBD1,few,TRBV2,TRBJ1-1,TGTGCCAGCAGTGGGGGACAGCCGGGCACTGAAGCTTTCTTT,CASSGGQPGTEAFF
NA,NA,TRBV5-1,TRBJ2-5,TGCGCCAGCAGCTTGGACCAAGGGGAGACCCAGTACTTC,CASSLDQGETQYF
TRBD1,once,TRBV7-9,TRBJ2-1,TGTGCCAGCAGCGCGACAGGGGGCTCGAATGAGCAGTTCTTC,CASSATGGSNEQFF
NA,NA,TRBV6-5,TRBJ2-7,TGTGCCAGCCGAGCGGAGGGTCTGTTTCTCTACGAGCAGTACTTC,CASRAEGLFLYEQYF
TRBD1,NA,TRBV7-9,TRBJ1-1,TGTGCCAGCAGCTTAGGGGACAGGGGGGGCACTGAAGCTTTCTTT,CASSLGDRGGTEAFF
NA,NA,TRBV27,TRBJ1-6,TGTGCCAGCAGTATTACAGGGTTGGTACCCCTCCACTTT,CASSITGLVPLHF
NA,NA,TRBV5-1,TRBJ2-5,TGCGCCAGCAGCCAAGCTCCAGGGACAAGTAAAGAGACCCAGTACTTC,CASSQAPGTSKETQYF
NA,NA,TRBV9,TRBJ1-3,TGTGCCAGCAGCGTTGGGGTTCTAAACACCATATATTTT,CASSVGVLNTIYF
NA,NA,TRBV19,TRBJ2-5,TGTGCCAGTAAAAGGCCGTGGGAGACCCAGTACTTC,CASKRPWETQYF
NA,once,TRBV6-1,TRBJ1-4,TGTGCCAGCAGTGAATCTGGGGGGTACATTAAAAAACTGTTTTTT,CASSESGGYIKKLFF
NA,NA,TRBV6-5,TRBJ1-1,TGTGCCAGCAGTCGGACGGACAGATTGAACACTGAAGCTTTCTTT,CASSRTDRLNTEAFF